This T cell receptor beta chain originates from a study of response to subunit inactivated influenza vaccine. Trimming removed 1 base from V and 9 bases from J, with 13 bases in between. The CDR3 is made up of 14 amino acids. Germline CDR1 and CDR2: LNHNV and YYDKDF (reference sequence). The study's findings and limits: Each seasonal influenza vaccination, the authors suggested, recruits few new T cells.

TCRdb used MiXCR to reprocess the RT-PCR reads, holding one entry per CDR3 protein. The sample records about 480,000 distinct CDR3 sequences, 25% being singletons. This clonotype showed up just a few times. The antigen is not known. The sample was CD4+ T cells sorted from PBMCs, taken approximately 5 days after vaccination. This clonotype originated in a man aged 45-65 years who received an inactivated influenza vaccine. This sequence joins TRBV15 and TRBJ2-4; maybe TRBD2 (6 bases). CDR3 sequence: CATSRARGLGIQYF. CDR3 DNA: TGTGCCACCAGCAGAGCCCGGGGACTCGGCATTCAGTACTTC. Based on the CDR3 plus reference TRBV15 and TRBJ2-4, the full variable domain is DAMVIQNPRYQVTQFGKPVTLSCSQTLNHNVMYWYQQKSSQAPKLLFHYYDKDFNNEADTPDNFQSRRPNTSFCFLDIRSPGLGDTAMYLCATSRARGLGIQYFGAGTRLSVL.